This entry concerns a single TCR beta chain. This sample is drawn from a study of blood T cell repertoires in COVID-19. The CDR3 extends over 16 amino acids. CDR1 is SGDLS, CDR2 YYNGEE, per germline. V trimming: 5 bases; J trimming: 3 bases; junction bases outside the gene matches: 6. As processed by the authors: The assay estimated nucleated cells by amplifying reference gene primers. The data were produced by immunoSEQ multiplex PCR, yet TCRdb's version contains in-frame clones alone and is incomplete. The V and J calls and clone size come from that table; D and trimming were worked out from the DNA. The data show roughly 300,000 clones, approximately 86% seen once.

The receptor was isolated from a middle-aged woman with acute COVID-19. V gene TRBV9 combines with J gene TRBJ2-2; 11 bases match TRBD2. The specimen sequenced was PBMCs or T cells enriched from blood (not recorded which). The CDR3 bases are TGTGCCAGCAGTCTAGCGGGAGGAACCTACACCGGGGAGCTGTTTTTT. Amino acids: CASSLAGGTYTGELFF.